The 14 T cell receptor beta chains below were found in one sample sequenced in a study of T cells in tuberculosis. The repertoire was sequenced with immunoSEQ multiplex PCR; TCRdb's copy has only in-frame clones and lacks some. The sample lists around 50,000 clones, nearly 90% occurring once. Thawed, overnight-rested PBMC were stained with GMM-loaded CD1B tetramer, viability dye and anti-CD3, then sorted. The lipid loaded on the CD1B tetramers was C32 glucose monomycolate from Rhodococcus equi. The sample comprised CD1b-GMM tetramer-negative cells sorted from PBMCs. The receptor set was obtained from an adult woman with latent tuberculosis.

The gene calls are TRBV5-1 and TRBJ1-1, with TRBD1 identical over 10 bases. The V gene end was trimmed by 5 bases and the J gene end by 0 bases; junction bases not matched to a gene: 7. CDR1 SGHRS and CDR2 YFSETQ come from the germline V gene. CDR3 length equals 16 residues. This chain's CDR3 is CASSLTGGAMNTEAFF. CDR3 nucleotides: TGCGCCAGCAGTTTGACAGGGGGCGCGATGAACACTGAAGCTTTCTTT.

J is TRBJ2-4 and V is TRBV5-6, with D hard to call. The CDR3 has 13 amino acids. The germline V gene has CDR1 SGHDT and CDR2 YYEEEE. Trimming stripped 4 bases from V and 3 bases from J, with 8 bases between. DNA of the CDR3: TGTGCCAGCAGCCCGAGCTTCAAAAACATTCAGTACTTC. Translating it yields CASSPSFKNIQYF.

The rearrangement uses TRBV7-8 and TRBJ1-5, with a tentative D call TRBD1 (6 bases). The CDR3 consists of 16 residues. The germline V and J ends were trimmed by 5 bases and 0 bases, with 14 bases remaining between them. Germline loops: CDR1 SGHVS, CDR2 FQNEAQ. CDR3 bases: TGTGCCAGCAGCGCGACAGGTGGAGGTAGCAATCAGCCCCAGCATTTT. This sequence encodes CASSATGGGSNQPQHF.

The CDR3 nucleotides read TGTGCCAGCAGTGAATTCGGGGGAACTGAAGCTTTCTTT. As protein: CASSEFGGTEAFF. The chain links TRBV25-1 to TRBJ1-1, with a weak D call TRBD1 (5 bases). Looked up from germline, CDR1 is MGHDK and CDR2 is SYGVNS. This CDR3 has 13 amino acids. Trimming left V 1 base short and J 5 bases short, with 8 bases between.

The chain recombines TRBV2 with TRBJ2-7; the match to TRBD2 covers 7 bases. Germline-derived CDR1 and CDR2 are SNHLY and FYNNEI. J was trimmed by 3 bases and V by 6 bases; bases with no gene match: 14. The CDR3 is 16 amino acids. The CDR3 loop is CASRAASGLNFYEQYF. CDR3 DNA: TGTGCCAGCAGGGCCGCTTCGGGACTAAACTTCTACGAGCAGTACTTC.

The chain combines TRBV7-8 with TRBJ1-1, with D possibly matching TRBD1 (6 bases). Trimming removed 5 bases from V and 1 base from J, with 14 bases in between. CDR1 and CDR2 from the germline V gene are SGHVS and FQNEAQ. CDR3 size: 15 residues. The CDR3 bases are TGTGCCAGCAGCAAACTCGGGACACCGAACACTGAAGCTTTCTTT. Translation: CASSKLGTPNTEAFF. Using reference TRBV7-8 and TRBJ1-1 for the parts outside the CDR3, the full variable domain is GAGVSQSPRYKVAKRGQDVALRCDPISGHVSLFWYQQALGQGPEFLTYFQNEAQLDKSGLPSDRFFAERPEGSVSTLKIQRTQQEDSAVYLCASSKLGTPNTEAFFGQGTRLTVV.

This chain joins TRBV30 and TRBJ1-1; 8 nucleotides line up with TRBD1. Losses at the gene ends were 3 bases for V and 1 base for J; bases not matched to a gene: 10. This CDR3 contains 16 residues. Germline assignment: CDR1 GTSNPN and CDR2 SVGIG (reference sequence). Here the CDR3 reads CAWRSHQGAGNTEAFF. CDR3 bases: TGTGCCTGGAGGAGCCACCAGGGGGCAGGGAACACTGAAGCTTTCTTT. Full variable domain (outside the CDR3, taken from reference TRBV30 and TRBJ1-1): SQTIHQWPATLVQPVGSPLSLECTVEGTSNPNLYWYRQAAGRGLQLLFYSVGIGQISSEVPQNLSASRPQDRQFILSSKKLLLSDSGFYLCAWRSHQGAGNTEAFFGQGTRLTVV.

This CDR3 is CASDAGYYNEQFF. The CDR3 region has the DNA TGTGCCAGCGATGCGGGCTACTACAATGAGCAGTTCTTC. The V call is TRBV2, the J call TRBJ2-1; weak D call: TRBD2 (5 bases). Deletions cut 8 bases from V and 3 bases from J, with 11 bases between. The CDR3 spans 13 residues. The germline gives CDR1 SNHLY, CDR2 FYNNEI.

The chain uses TRBV4-1 and TRBJ2-3, with TRBD2 matching over 10 bases. V shed 0 bases, J shed 7 bases, and the junction held 7 bases outside the gene matches. CDR3 length: 16 residues. Germline lookup yields CDR1 MGHRA and CDR2 YSYEKL. CDR3 region: CASSQDGLAGDYTQYF. CDR3 nucleotide sequence: TGCGCCAGCAGCCAAGATGGTCTAGCGGGAGATTATACGCAGTATTTT.

The gene calls are TRBV7-2 and TRBJ1-1; a possible D gene is TRBD1 (5 bases). Germline assignment: CDR1 SGHTA and CDR2 FQGNSA. The germline V and J ends were trimmed by 1 base and 0 bases, with 6 bases remaining between them. The CDR3 consists of 14 residues. The CDR3 loop reads CASSLGQLNTEAFF. CDR3 DNA sequence: TGTGCCAGCAGCTTAGGACAGCTGAACACTGAAGCTTTCTTT. Drawing the rest from reference TRBV7-2 and TRBJ1-1, the complete variable domain is GAGVSQSPSNKVTEKGKDVELRCDPISGHTALYWYRQSLGQGLEFLIYFQGNSAPDKSGLPSDRFSAERTGGSVSTLTIQRTQQEDSAVYLCASSLGQLNTEAFFGQGTRLTVV.

This chain joins TRBV25-1 and TRBJ1-2; D is perhaps TRBD1 (5 bases). Germline V gene data show CDR1 as MGHDK and CDR2 as SYGVNS. Trimming took off 5 bases at V and 11 bases at J, with 12 bases between the two ends. The CDR3 has 11 residues. The CDR3 nucleotides are TGTGCCAGCAGTCAATCCGGGGGGTACACCTTC. Its translation is CASSQSGGYTF.

The genes are TRBV7-2 and TRBJ2-7; TRBD2 matches at 15 bases. CDR3 length equals 16 residues. Per germline, CDR1 SGHTA and CDR2 FQGNSA. V lost 5 bases, J lost 5 bases, and 7 bases stayed unmatched. The CDR3 here is CASSKGLAGGQNEQYF. The DNA of the CDR3 is TGTGCCAGCAGCAAAGGACTAGCGGGAGGGCAGAACGAGCAGTACTTC.

The chain is built from TRBV4-3 and TRBJ2-3; 9 bases map to TRBD2. CDR3 length: 19 residues. V lost 0 bases, J lost 3 bases, and 13 bases stayed unmatched. The germline V gene encodes CDR1 LGHNA and CDR2 YSLEER. CDR3 nucleotides: TGCGCCAGCAGCCAAGACCCTACAATGGCGGGAGGGCAAACAGATACGCAGTATTTT. This sequence encodes CASSQDPTMAGGQTDTQYF.

A few counts support this clone. The chain joins TRBV19 to TRBJ1-2, with 7 positions matching TRBD1. Trimming cost V 3 bases and J 6 bases; bases outside gene matches: 4. Germline-derived CDR1 and CDR2 are LNHDA and SQIVND (reference sequence). CDR3 length: 13 residues. CDR3 residues: CASSIVQGDGYTF. As DNA, the CDR3 is TGTGCCAGTAGTATTGTCCAGGGGGATGGCTACACCTTC.